This TCR beta chain was recorded in a study of shared clonotypes between healthy human individuals (dated by TCRdb to 2019 to 2021). Background for the entire study: The cohort included three men and two women between 18 and 49 years of age. Each donor's leukapheresis produced roughly between roughly 0.85 and 10 billion PBMCs. To estimate repertoire size and how much clonotypes are shared between individuals, the study performed deep sequencing of blood TCR repertoires from five healthy adults. For each donor, CD4 naive and CD4 memory were each run on three plates, CD8 naive on two plates, and CD8 memory on one plate. Different laboratories and diverse techniques were used to prepare libraries and sequence TCR repertoires, to increase sequencing depth and limit assay-specific biases.

Turning to this clone: Its antigen is not yet known. Base qualities are not recorded, but no much larger clone differs from it by a single base.

Overall results and qualifications from the work: Pairwise subsampling led to the expectation that sequencing depth would affect the degree of clonotype sharing among donors. Only blood was sampled, and tissue TCR repertoires likely differ from those in blood. Estimated clonotype richness was generally larger for naive than for memory subsets. Compared with non-shared clonotypes, the clonotypes found in all four sorted-subset donors had higher generation probabilities. Incomplete sequencing was indicated by rarefaction of sorted-subset datasets, despite the large sequencing depth. Across several donors, around 5.4% of naive CD4, approximately 4% of naive CD8, 2.3% of memory CD4, and roughly 0.41% of memory CD8 clonotypes were shared. Because the study included only a small number of donors, the genetic and exposure-history diversity represented was limited.

Using the deep immunoSEQ assay, TCR CDR3 regions were amplified from genomic DNA by multiplex PCR. Genomic DNA extracted from each cell subset was distributed evenly over all wells of several immunoSEQ 96-well plates, and each plate served as one replicate. For sorted subsets, approximately 210 ng genomic DNA, equal to tens of thousands of T cell genomes, was loaded into each replicate PCR. The purified libraries were quantified using a Qubit 3.0 fluorometer, sized with a Bioanalyzer 2100, and then quantified again using the KAPA Library Quantification kit. A separate single-read 150-cycle Illumina NextSeq 550 flow cell was used to sequence each immunoSEQ 96-well plate. The published analysis was carried out like this. Because only junctional sequences without quality scores were contained in the immunoSEQ output, filtering matching that applied to full-length reads could not be performed. To assign V/J genes and CDR3, sequences were annotated against IMGT germline references using PyIR, a Python wrapper for IgBLAST v1.9. Reads were removed for weak V/J assignments (E-value above 1e-6), missing CDR3, stop codons, out-of-frame junctions, or ambiguous translated residues. V3J clonotypes were defined as sequences sharing the same inferred V gene, J gene, and CDR3 amino acid sequence. To compute the percentage overlap between repertoires, the number of shared unique clonotypes was divided by the size of the smaller repertoire. Repertoire richness was assessed with RTK rarefaction, the Chao1 estimator, and Recon v2.1 estimates of unobserved clonotypes. Generation probabilities for all TCRbeta clonotypes obtained by the gDNA method from a handful of donors were computed using OLGA. Drawn from immuneACCESS, this table holds only the in-frame rearrangements with V and J called that TCRdb kept. Clones are partly lost; checked studies trace under half to an unresolved V gene and leave the rest unexplained. Clonal size and the V and J genes are those of that table, whereas D and trimming came from the DNA. The sample profile shows around 2.1 million clones; roughly 91% of them were found once. The ten largest clones take up around 1.7% of the sample.

For the CD8 naive samples, CD45RO-negative cells were positively selected for CCR7, yielding a CD45RA+CCR7+ population from which TemRA cells were excluded. The donors were healthy, HIV-negative adults with no recently reported acute infections or vaccinations. All donors were Caucasian adults living in Nashville, Tennessee, USA. Blood was collected by leukapheresis, and PBMCs were isolated by Ficoll-Histopaque density gradient centrifugation and then cryopreserved in liquid nitrogen vapor phase. Purity and quantity of every magnetically sorted T cell population were checked by analytical flow cytometry. Each sorted fraction had its genomic DNA isolated and then quantified by UV absorbance on a Nanodrop 2000c. The germline V gene encodes CDR1 MDHEN and CDR2 SYDVKM. The V end gives up 2 bases and the J end 6 bases, leaving 6 bases in the junction not matched to a gene. Inclusive of the bounding cysteine and phenylalanine, the CDR3 is 15 residues long. The CDR3 DNA has 45 bases and is translated from base 1.

The sequencing sample was made of naive CD8+ T cells from PBMCs. Reading the label with the study, this specimen's cell subset or site is: CD45RA+CCR7+. The sequence is built from TRBV28 and TRBJ2-5; the junction holds 10 bases that match TRBD1. This receptor was identified in a man aged 18 to 30 in good health. Some clones in this sample may be carry-over from other donors' samples. CDR3 reads: CASSLPRTGGKTQYF. The nucleotides read TGTGCCAGCAGTTTACCTCGGACAGGGGGAAAGACCCAGTACTTC.